The source of this TCR beta chain is a study of blood T cell repertoires in COVID-19. Study-level background: T cells, B-cell-depleted T cells, or PBMCs supplied cDNA or gDNA.

Germline values: CDR1 ENHRY, CDR2 SYGVKD. This CDR3 has 17 residues. V was shortened by 0 bases and J by 0 bases, with 14 bases between the two germline ends. Per the original methods: The authors estimated nucleated cell counts from reference gene primer amplification. Clones were sequenced by immunoSEQ multiplex PCR, and TCRdb holds only the in-frame ones, with some missing. The D gene and trimming were derived from the DNA, and the V and J assignments and clone size from that table. The repertoire includes roughly 130,000 clones, around 82% of them detected once, and around 13% sits in the top ten.

The chain employs TRBV10-3 and TRBJ1-2; tentatively, D is TRBD1 (5 bases). The sequenced material came from peripheral blood. The TCR sequence derives from a woman aged 30 to 39 who had recovered from COVID-19. The CDR3 region has the DNA TGTGCCATCAGTGAGTCGCAGGGAACGGGGGCTAACTATGGCTACACCTTC. Translated: CAISESQGTGANYGYTF.